The present T cell receptor (beta chain) was sequenced within a study of T cells in Graves' hyperthyroidism and ophthalmopathy. Study-wide points: A model using 13 V-J features told ophthalmopathy apart from stable hyperthyroidism. Most clonotypes that expanded in the thyroid above 0.001 also showed up in blood.

The CDR3 regions of TCR beta were amplified from RNA transcripts. Primed by the HTBI set, a first-round RT-PCR was run on the TCR CDR3. TCRdb ran MiXCR on the multiplex PCR reads and lists one entry per CDR3 protein. Here the sample spans roughly 570,000 distinct CDR3 sequences, around 42% being singletons. For Graves' hyperthyroidism to be stable, ophthalmopathy could not progress within 18 months. Diagnostic decisions used clinical symptoms, serum thyroxine and TRAb, thyroid ultrasound and orbital computed tomography. On this clonotype itself: As yet, its antigen is unknown.

This TCR came from a woman under 30 with Graves' hyperthyroidism. Sequenced material: peripheral blood or thyroid tissue (not recorded which).

In DNA form, the CDR3 reads TGTGCCACCAGTGATCCCCGGGCCTCAGGGGAGACCCAGTACTTC. As protein: CATSDPRASGETQYF. The J gene is TRBJ2-5, the V gene TRBV24-1; weak D call: TRBD1 (5 bases). The CDR3 has 15 residues. Looked up from germline, CDR1 is KGHDR and CDR2 is SFDVKD. V was shortened by 3 bases and J by 5 bases, with 15 bases between the two germline ends.